This is a list of T cell receptor beta chains from one sample in a study of OX40 agonist ivuxolimab in advanced cancers. Sequencing used immunoSEQ multiplex PCR; TCRdb keeps in-frame clones, though not all of them. The sample consists of about 40,000 clones, approximately 80% of them appearing once. Specimen: CD4+ or CD8+ T cells sorted from blood, collected in a trial of the OX40 agonist ivuxolimab. Receptor source: an adult with an advanced solid tumor such as melanoma, head and neck, liver or kidney cancer. CDR3s leave out the opening cysteine and the closing phenylalanine or tryptophan. A D gene is named only where the DNA matches it firmly. The size of a clone is reported for some rows only, either as once, few or many, or as a class for expanded clones.

j_gene,d_gene,abundance,v_gene,CDR3aa
TRBJ2-2,NA,NA,TRBV15,ATSRGLMNTGELF
TRBJ2-1,TRBD2,NA,TRBV27,ASSLGTSEYNEQF
TRBJ1-1,NA,once,TRBV28,ASSSMDGEAF
TRBJ2-3,TRBD2,NA,TRBV4-2,ASSQGTTSGPSTDTQY
TRBJ1-1,TRBD1,NA,TRBV19,ASSMAGGGNTEAF
TRBJ2-5,TRBD2,NA,TRBV10-3,AISEGLAGVVIQETQY
TRBJ2-3,NA,NA,TRBV6-1,ASSEVAGATTDTQY
TRBJ2-1,NA,NA,TRBV6-1,ASSFYNEQF
TRBJ2-6,NA,NA,TRBV18,ASSLYSSGANVLT
TRBJ2-7,NA,NA,TRBV7-9,ASSPPGGEQY
TRBJ1-1,TRBD1,few,TRBV27,ASSNGQGLTEAF
TRBJ2-1,NA,NA,TRBV5-4,ASSLVASLNNEQF
TRBJ2-1,NA,once,TRBV4-3,ASSQGGGGLYNEQF
TRBJ2-7,NA,NA,TRBV4-1,ASSPRQGGSYEQY
TRBJ2-7,TRBD1,NA,TRBV5-5,ASSLGTGLYEQY
TRBJ1-5,NA,few,TRBV4-1,ASSQDGFQPQH
TRBJ2-7,NA,NA,TRBV18,ASSPPSGYEQY
TRBJ1-4,NA,NA,TRBV4-1,ASSQDVSRNEKLF
TRBJ2-1,NA,NA,TRBV11-1,ASSVLYNEQF
TRBJ1-5,NA,NA,TRBV15,ATSSLSTNQPQH
TRBJ2-4,TRBD1,NA,TRBV7-9,ASSFKPGQGAAKNIQY
TRBJ2-7,NA,once,TRBV10-3,AIGTGVSYEQY
TRBJ2-6,NA,NA,TRBV5-5,ASSYARLGANVLT
TRBJ1-2,TRBD1,NA,TRBV18,ASSPTQSGTGDYGYT
TRBJ2-4,NA,NA,TRBV7-9,ASSSPLAKNIQY
TRBJ1-2,TRBD1,NA,TRBV10-3,AISDFNRGPRNGYT
TRBJ1-2,TRBD1,once,TRBV27,ASSPRRGQPYGYT
TRBJ2-1,NA,NA,TRBV6-1,ASSEERRYNEQF
TRBJ1-1,NA,NA,TRBV6-1,ASSEFPFGMQVAF
TRBJ1-6,NA,NA,TRBV4-3,ASSQEAVYNSPLH
TRBJ1-4,NA,NA,TRBV7-3,ASSSSGQGIFNEKLF
TRBJ1-1,NA,NA,TRBV11-2,ASSLNRDGTEAF
TRBJ2-1,NA,NA,TRBV9,ASSVEGGRHNEQF
TRBJ2-5,TRBD2,NA,TRBV7-9,ASSPWGGKKETQY
TRBJ2-1,NA,NA,TRBV6-6,ASSPFGGEYNEQF
TRBJ1-3,NA,NA,TRBV11-2,ASSLGRDFI
TRBJ2-3,NA,NA,TRBV6-5,ASTKEQSTDTQY
TRBJ2-2,NA,NA,TRBV7-3,ASRPGTANTGELF
TRBJ1-1,NA,NA,TRBV28,AERRDLNTEAF
TRBJ2-7,NA,NA,TRBV5-6,ASSLGGAPYEQY
TRBJ2-1,TRBD2,NA,TRBV6-4,ASSDAGLADNEQF
TRBJ1-1,NA,NA,TRBV19,ASSRQTNTEAF
TRBJ2-7,TRBD2,NA,TRBV6-5,ASRRTSGYYEQY